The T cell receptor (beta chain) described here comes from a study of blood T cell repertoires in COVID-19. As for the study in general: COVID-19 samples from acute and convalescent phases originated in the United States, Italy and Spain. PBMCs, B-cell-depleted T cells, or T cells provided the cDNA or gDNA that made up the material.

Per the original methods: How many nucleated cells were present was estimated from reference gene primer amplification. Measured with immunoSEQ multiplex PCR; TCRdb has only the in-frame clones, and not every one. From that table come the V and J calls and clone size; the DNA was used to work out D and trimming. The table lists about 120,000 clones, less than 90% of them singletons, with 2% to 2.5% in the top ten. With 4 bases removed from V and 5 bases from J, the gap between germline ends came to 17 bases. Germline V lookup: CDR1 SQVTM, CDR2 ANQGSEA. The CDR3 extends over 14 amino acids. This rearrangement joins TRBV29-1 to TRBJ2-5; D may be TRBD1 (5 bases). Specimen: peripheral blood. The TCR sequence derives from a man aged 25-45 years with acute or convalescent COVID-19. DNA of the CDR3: TGCAGCGTTGTTCAGGGATATAGGTTGGAGACCCAGTACTTC. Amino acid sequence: CSVVQGYRLETQYF.